This T cell receptor (beta chain) stems from a study of T-cell memory formation after mild COVID-19. Study-wide results and limits: For contracting clones, CD4+ ones sat mainly in CM and EM, CD8+ in EMRA.

TCRdb processed the 5' RACE reads anew with MiXCR; each CDR3 protein has one entry. The table includes nearly 200,000 distinct CDR3 sequences, about 18% detected once. The CDR3 loop spans 17 amino acids. Between the trimmed V and J ends, which lost 2 bases and 8 bases, there was a span of 22 bases. The germline V gene encodes CDR1 ENHRY and CDR2 SYGVKD. Ten or more counts support this clonotype. The antigen is undetermined. The J gene is TRBJ2-1, the V gene TRBV10-3; D might be TRBD1 or TRBD2, each matching 5 bases. Sequencing input: PBMCs or a T cell subset sorted from them (not recorded which). This receptor was identified in an adult woman who had mild COVID-19 (a few samples of this study predate the infection). Cell type and time point are not known. In DNA form, the CDR3 reads TGTGCCATCAGTGAGCCTGCTAGTGGGGGTTTGGGCGATGAGCAGTTCTTC. The encoded protein is CAISEPASGGLGDEQFF.